Below, one TCR beta chain is given with its context. No antigen is known for it. The treatment is: oral pan-JAK inhibitor, 5-10 mg twice daily. Lesional scalp punch biopsies and peripheral blood came from alopecia areata patients. This sample is part of a study of CD8+ T cells in alopecia areata. Study-wide results and caveats: On tofacitinib, scalp and blood still held many of the expanded lesional clones.

RNA, once extracted, was reverse transcribed into cDNA for use as the sequencing template. The protocol was immunoSEQ multiplex PCR, while the TCRdb copy is restricted to in-frame clones and leaves out a portion. The sample includes around 13,000 clones, approximately 71% of them seen just once. This sequence originates from a human donor with alopecia areata. The sequences come from skin, collected at week 4, from a patient treated with tofacitinib.

This CDR3 is CASSFDMSSYNSPLHF. The CDR3 region has the DNA TGTGCCAGCAGCTTCGACATGAGCTCCTATAATTCACCCCTCCACTTT. This sequence joins TRBV7-9 and TRBJ1-6, with no clear D. Trimming stripped 3 bases from V and 0 bases from J, with 9 bases between. The CDR3 runs 16 residues. Germline-derived CDR1 and CDR2 are SEHNR and FQNEAQ (reference sequence).